One T cell receptor (beta chain) is described in this entry. The data are from a study of spatial heterogeneity in lung cancer. Each TCR cDNA molecule bore a unique molecular identifier. TCRdb analysed the 5' RACE reads with MiXCR anew, one entry per CDR3 protein. Among approximately 25,000 distinct CDR3 sequences listed, 5.5% to 8.5% were seen once. Time point defined: sample taken at primary tumor resection. Material for sequencing was whole RNA from tumor, nontumor lung or frozen PBMC, left unsorted. The 60 to 80 donors had untreated early-stage non-small cell lung cancer. The sequenced sample was PBMCs, obtained at surgery. The clonotype comes from a male donor with early-stage non-small cell lung cancer.

CDR3 in amino acids: CASSSPRQGGNEQYF. As DNA, the CDR3 is TGTGCCAGCAGTTCACCCCGACAGGGGGGAAACGAGCAGTACTTC. This rearrangement joins TRBV27 to TRBJ2-7; 9 bases fit TRBD1. There are 15 residues in the CDR3. Germline V gene sequence: CDR1 MNHEY, CDR2 SMNVEV (reference sequence). The V segment lost 4 bases and the J segment 5 bases; nucleotides outside the gene matches: 9.